The source of this T cell receptor (beta chain) is a study of cytomegalovirus exposure and HLA in healthy donors. The study's findings and limits: Listed as cytomegalovirus-associated were 150 or so TCR beta chains. Common viral pathogens (according to a later analysis) appeared linked to several of the most significant clusters.

Note on this clone: Its target is unknown.

The PCR contained 60 Vbeta and 13 Jbeta primers. TCRdb's copy holds only in-frame clones and misses some; the assay was immunoSEQ multiplex PCR. Of 82,000 or so clones listed, about 9.4% were seen once; the top ten hold approximately 23%. J gave up 6 bases and V 6 bases, and 5 bases lay outside the gene matches. From germline, CDR1 is MNHEY and CDR2 SVGAGI. The CDR3 is 14 amino acids. The origin of this receptor is a man between 60 and 70 years old in good health and CMV-seropositive. The chain combines TRBV6-5 with TRBJ2-2; 9 bases are shared with TRBD1. Sequenced: PBMCs. CDR3 sequence (DNA): TGTGCCAGCAGCCTCTGGACAGGGGCCGGGGAGCTGTTTTTT. It translates to CASSLWTGAGELFF.